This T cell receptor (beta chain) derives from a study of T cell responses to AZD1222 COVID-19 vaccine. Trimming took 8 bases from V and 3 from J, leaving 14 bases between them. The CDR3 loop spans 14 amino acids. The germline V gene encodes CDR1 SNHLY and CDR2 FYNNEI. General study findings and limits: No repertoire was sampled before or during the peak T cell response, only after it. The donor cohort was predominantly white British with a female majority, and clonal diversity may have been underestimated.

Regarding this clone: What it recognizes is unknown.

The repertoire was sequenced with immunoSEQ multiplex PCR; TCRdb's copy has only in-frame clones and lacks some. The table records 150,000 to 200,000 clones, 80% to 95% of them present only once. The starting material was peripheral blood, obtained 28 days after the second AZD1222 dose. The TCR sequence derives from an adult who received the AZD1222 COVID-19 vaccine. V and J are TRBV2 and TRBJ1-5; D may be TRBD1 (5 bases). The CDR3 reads CASGDKTVNQPQHF. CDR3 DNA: TGTGCCAGCGGGGATAAGACAGTCAATCAGCCCCAGCATTTT.